This record looks at one TCR beta chain sequence and its context. Sequencing was performed with immunoSEQ multiplex PCR; in TCRdb, only in-frame clones are kept and a portion is missing. Here the sample spans tens of thousands of clones, about 88% being singletons. There are 15 residues in the CDR3. With 2 bases clipped from V and 5 bases from J, the junction kept 3 bases outside the gene matches. CDR1 is PRHDT and CDR2 is FYEKMQ in the germline V gene (reference sequence). The source of the sample is a study of OX40 agonist ivuxolimab in advanced cancers. As for the study in general: Patients received ivuxolimab, an agonistic anti-OX40 (CD134) antibody. Therapy given before enrollment (anti-PD-1, anti-PD-L1 or anti-CTLA-4) was allowed, and around 40% had some.

This TCR was recovered from an adult with an advanced solid tumor such as melanoma, head and neck, liver or kidney cancer. The source material was CD4+ or CD8+ T cells sorted from blood, sampled in a trial of the OX40 agonist ivuxolimab. The genes are TRBV13 and TRBJ2-3; 11 bases align to TRBD2. The CDR3 loop reads CASSLNLAGGDTQYF. CDR3 DNA: TGTGCCAGCAGCTTAAACCTAGCGGGGGGAGATACGCAGTATTTT.